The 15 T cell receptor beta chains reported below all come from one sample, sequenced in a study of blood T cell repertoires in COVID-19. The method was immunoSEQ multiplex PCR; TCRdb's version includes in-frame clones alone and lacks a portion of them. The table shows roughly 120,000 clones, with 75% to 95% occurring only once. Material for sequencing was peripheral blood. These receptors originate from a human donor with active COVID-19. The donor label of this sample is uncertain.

CDR3 in amino acids: CASSLRDRGNQPQHF. The CDR3 nucleotides read TGTGCCAGCAGCCTTCGGGACAGGGGCAATCAGCCCCAGCATTTT. The chain recombines TRBV4-2 with TRBJ1-5; 9 positions match TRBD1. The CDR3 runs to 15 residues. From germline, CDR1 is LGHNA and CDR2 YNFKEQ. J was trimmed by 2 bases and V by 4 bases; bases with no gene match: 3.

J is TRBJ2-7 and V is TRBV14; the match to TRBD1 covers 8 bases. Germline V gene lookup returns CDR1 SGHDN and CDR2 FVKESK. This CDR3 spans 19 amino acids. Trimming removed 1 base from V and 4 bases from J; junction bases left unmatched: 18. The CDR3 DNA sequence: TGTGCCAGCAGCCAAGGGTTGCCAGAACACCCGGGACAGGCTTACGAGCAGTACTTC. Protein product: CASSQGLPEHPGQAYEQYF.

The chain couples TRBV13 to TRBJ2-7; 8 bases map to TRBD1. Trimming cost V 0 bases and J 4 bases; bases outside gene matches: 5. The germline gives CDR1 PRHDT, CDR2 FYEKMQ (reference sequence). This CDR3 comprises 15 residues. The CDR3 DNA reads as TGTGCCAGCAGCTTAGGGCAGGGGGCTTTTTACGAGCAGTACTTC. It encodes CASSLGQGAFYEQYF.

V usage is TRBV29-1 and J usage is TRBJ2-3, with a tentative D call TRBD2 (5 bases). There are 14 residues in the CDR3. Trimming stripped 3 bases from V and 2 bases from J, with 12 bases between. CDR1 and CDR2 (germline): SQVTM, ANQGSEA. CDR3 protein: CSVDGSGLTDTQYF. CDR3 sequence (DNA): TGCAGCGTTGATGGTTCCGGACTCACAGATACGCAGTATTTT.

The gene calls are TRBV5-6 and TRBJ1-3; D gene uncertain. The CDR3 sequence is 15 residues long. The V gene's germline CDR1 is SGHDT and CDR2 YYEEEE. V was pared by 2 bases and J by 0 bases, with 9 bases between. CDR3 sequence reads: CASSFSRFSGNTIYF. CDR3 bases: TGTGCCAGCAGCTTTAGCCGATTCTCTGGAAACACCATATATTTT.

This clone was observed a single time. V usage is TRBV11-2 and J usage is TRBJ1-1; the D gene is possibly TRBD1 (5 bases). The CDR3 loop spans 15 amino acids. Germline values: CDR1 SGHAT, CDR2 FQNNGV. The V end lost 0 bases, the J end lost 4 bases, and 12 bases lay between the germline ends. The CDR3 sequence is CASSLDFRGGTEAFF. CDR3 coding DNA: TGTGCCAGCAGCTTAGATTTCCGGGGGGGCACTGAAGCTTTCTTT.

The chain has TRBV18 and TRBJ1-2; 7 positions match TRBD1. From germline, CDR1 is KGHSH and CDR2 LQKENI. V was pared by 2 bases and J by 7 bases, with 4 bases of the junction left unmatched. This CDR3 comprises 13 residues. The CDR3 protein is CASSPGTGVGYTF. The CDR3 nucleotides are TGTGCCAGCTCACCAGGAACAGGGGTTGGCTACACCTTC. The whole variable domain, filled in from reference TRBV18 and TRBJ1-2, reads NAGVMQNPRHLVRRRGQEARLRCSPMKGHSHVYWYRQLPEEGLKFMVYLQKENIIDESGMPKERFSAEFPKEGPSILRIQQVVRGDSAAYFCASSPGTGVGYTFGSGTRLTVV.

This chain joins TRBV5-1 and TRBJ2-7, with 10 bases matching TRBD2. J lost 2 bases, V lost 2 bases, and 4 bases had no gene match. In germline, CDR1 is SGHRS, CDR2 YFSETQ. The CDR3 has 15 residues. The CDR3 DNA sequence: TGCGCCAGCAGCTTAAGGCTAGCGGGGGCCTACGAGCAGTACTTC. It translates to CASSLRLAGAYEQYF.

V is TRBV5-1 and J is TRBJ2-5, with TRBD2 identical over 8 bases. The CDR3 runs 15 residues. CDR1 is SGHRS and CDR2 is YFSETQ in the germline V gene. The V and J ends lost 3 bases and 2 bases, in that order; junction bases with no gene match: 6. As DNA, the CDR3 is TGCGCCAGCAGCTCACTGGCGGGGGGACAAGAGACCCAGTACTTC. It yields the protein CASSSLAGGQETQYF.

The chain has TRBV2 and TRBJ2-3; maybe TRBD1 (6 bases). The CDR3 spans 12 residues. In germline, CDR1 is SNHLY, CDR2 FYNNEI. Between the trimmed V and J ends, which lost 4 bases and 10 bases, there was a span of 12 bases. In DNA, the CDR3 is TGTGCCAGCAGTGGGACAGTCCAGGCGCAGTATTTT. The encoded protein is CASSGTVQAQYF.

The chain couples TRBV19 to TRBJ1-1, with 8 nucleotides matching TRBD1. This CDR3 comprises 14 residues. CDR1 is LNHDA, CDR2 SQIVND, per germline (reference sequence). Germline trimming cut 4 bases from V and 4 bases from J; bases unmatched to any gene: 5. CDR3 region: CASSTGTGGTEAFF. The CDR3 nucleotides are TGTGCCAGTAGTACCGGGACAGGAGGCACTGAAGCTTTCTTT.

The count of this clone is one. The CDR3: CASSGQGGSGYTF. CDR3 sequence (DNA): TGTGCCAGCTCGGGACAGGGTGGCTCTGGCTACACCTTC. V usage is TRBV18 and J usage is TRBJ1-2; 9 bases line up with TRBD1. There are 13 residues in the CDR3. CDR1 is KGHSH, CDR2 LQKENI, per germline. V was clipped by 6 bases and J by 7 bases; unmatched bases: 6.

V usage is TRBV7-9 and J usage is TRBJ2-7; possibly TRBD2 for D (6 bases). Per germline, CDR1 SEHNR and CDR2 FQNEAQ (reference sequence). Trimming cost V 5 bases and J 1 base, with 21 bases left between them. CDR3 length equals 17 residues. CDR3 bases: TGTGCCAGCAGCCCCCATACGGGGGACCCTACTTCCTACGAGCAGTACTTC. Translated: CASSPHTGDPTSYEQYF.

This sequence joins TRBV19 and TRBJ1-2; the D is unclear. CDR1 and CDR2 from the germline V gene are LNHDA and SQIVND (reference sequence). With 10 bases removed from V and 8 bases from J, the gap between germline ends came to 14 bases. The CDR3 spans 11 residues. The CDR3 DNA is TGTGCCACCGCGAGGGAGGTGGGCTACACCTTC. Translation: CATAREVGYTF.

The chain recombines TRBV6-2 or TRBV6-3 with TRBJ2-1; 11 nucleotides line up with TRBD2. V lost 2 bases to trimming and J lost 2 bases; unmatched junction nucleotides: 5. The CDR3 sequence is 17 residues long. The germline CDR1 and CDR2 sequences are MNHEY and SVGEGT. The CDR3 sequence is CASSYQRLAGTYNEQFF. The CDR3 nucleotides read TGTGCCAGCAGTTACCAGAGACTAGCGGGGACCTACAATGAGCAGTTCTTC.